Described below is a single T cell receptor beta chain sequence and its context. With V trimmed by 6 bases and J by 4 bases, 10 bases remained unmatched. The CDR3 loop spans 15 amino acids. Germline V gene data show CDR1 as MDHEN and CDR2 as SYDVKM. Some clones are missing from TCRdb's copy, which holds only in-frame ones; the method was immunoSEQ multiplex PCR. The table includes a few hundred thousand clones, around 86% detected once. This specimen belongs to a study of blood T cell repertoires in COVID-19. Study in general: COVID-19 samples collected from the United States, Italy and Spain covered acute and convalescent phases.

The TCR originated in a man older than 75 with acute or convalescent COVID-19. The rearrangement uses TRBV28 and TRBJ1-1, with TRBD1 matching 8 bases. The sequenced material came from peripheral blood. The CDR3 DNA reads as TGTGCCAGCAGCCGGCCGACAGGGGTCGCCACTGAAGCTTTCTTT. It specifies CASSRPTGVATEAFF.